This is a list of T cell receptor beta chains from one sample in a study of early T cells in non-severe SARS-CoV-2 infection. Using its own MiXCR run on the 5' RACE reads, TCRdb lists one record per CDR3 protein. The sample has about 56,000 distinct CDR3 sequences, 10% to 13% seen once. The sample was whole blood. The receptors derive from an adult who was a healthcare worker with PCR-confirmed SARS-CoV-2 infection or an uninfected control (not recorded which). Each CDR3 is given without its conserved first and last residue.

j_call v_call cdr3_aa
TRBJ2-7 TRBV5-1 ASSISTGGEQY
TRBJ2-1 TRBV24-1 ATSDLQGARVNEQF
TRBJ2-3 TRBV7-9 ASSSSGRADTQY
TRBJ2-7 TRBV2 ASGEVYEQY
TRBJ2-1 TRBV2 ASSGIAGALNEQF
TRBJ2-1 TRBV29-1 SVENDTFDWAYNEQF
TRBJ2-5 TRBV27 ASKGLAGVGETQY
TRBJ2-5 TRBV7-6 ASSTTMRALAIQETQY
TRBJ2-7 TRBV9 ASSEGQGGSYEQY
TRBJ1-5 TRBV28 ASLDRASQPQH
TRBJ1-6 TRBV7-2 ASSLSQGFNSPLH
TRBJ1-5 TRBV5-1 ASSFTGLDQPQH
TRBJ2-7 TRBV29-1 SVEGPSGIRGYEQY
TRBJ2-5 TRBV7-3 ASSIGTSGETQY
TRBJ2-3 TRBV3-1 ASQSSGTITDTQY
TRBJ2-3 TRBV6-2/TRBV6-3 ASSPVGAATDTQY
TRBJ2-1 TRBV7-2 ASSLAAGQF
TRBJ2-5 TRBV18 ASSPQLGQETQY
TRBJ2-7 TRBV19 ASSITSGTSYEQY
TRBJ1-5 TRBV18 ASSPGDQPQH
TRBJ1-4 TRBV24-1 ATSQGADEKLF
TRBJ2-5 TRBV15 ATSSEIAGGPETQY
TRBJ1-5 TRBV27 ASRLAGNQPQH
TRBJ1-4 TRBV27 ASSFEATNEKLF
TRBJ1-5 TRBV27 ASSLEGTYSNQPQH
TRBJ1-6 TRBV11-2 ASSLYGGPGQSYNSPLH
TRBJ2-7 TRBV11-1 ASSFGGEEDEQY
TRBJ2-3 TRBV28 ASSLPHTLTDTQY
TRBJ1-2 TRBV5-5 ASSRPGVDGYT
TRBJ2-1 TRBV6-2/TRBV6-3 ASSYSGRVGEQF
TRBJ2-5 TRBV5-1 ASSLEGQETQY
TRBJ2-1 TRBV30 AWRTLAVTNNEQF
TRBJ1-2 TRBV29-1 SANRANYGYT
TRBJ1-1 TRBV3-1 ASSQGQGTTAVF
TRBJ2-5 TRBV6-2/TRBV6-3 ASSSRLTGGSARY
TRBJ2-7 TRBV6-2/TRBV6-3 ASSYSGRYYEQY
TRBJ2-7 TRBV20-1 SARETSGIYEQY
TRBJ2-5 TRBV29-1 SVDRGKRETQY
TRBJ2-7 TRBV7-2 ASSSVPPGEQY
TRBJ2-1 TRBV29-1 SVVASGSLNEQF
TRBJ2-1 TRBV6-1 ASSQGKQGGSEQF